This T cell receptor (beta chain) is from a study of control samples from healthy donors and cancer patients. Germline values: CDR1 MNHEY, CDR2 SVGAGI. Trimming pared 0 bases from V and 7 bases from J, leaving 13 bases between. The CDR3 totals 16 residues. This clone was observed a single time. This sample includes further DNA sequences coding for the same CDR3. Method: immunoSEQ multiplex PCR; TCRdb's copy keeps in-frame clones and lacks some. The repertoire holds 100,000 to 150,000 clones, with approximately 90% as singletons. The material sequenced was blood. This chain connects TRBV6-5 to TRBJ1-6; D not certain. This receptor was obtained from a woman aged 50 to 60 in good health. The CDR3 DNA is TGTGCCAGCAGTTACTCCTTAGTCCTACCCAATTCACCCCTCCACTTT. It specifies CASSYSLVLPNSPLHF.